Each of the 9 T cell receptor beta chains below was sequenced from the same sample in a study of T cell responses to AZD1222 COVID-19 vaccine. Sequencing was performed with immunoSEQ multiplex PCR; in TCRdb, only in-frame clones are kept and a portion is missing. The sample contains about 76,000 clones, about 80% of which appear only once. This material consisted of peripheral blood, taken 28 days after the second dose of the MenACWY control vaccine. The receptors derive from an adult who received the MenACWY meningococcal vaccine as a control.

This chain joins TRBV19 and TRBJ1-5; D unclear. Germline V gives CDR1 LNHDA, CDR2 SQIVND (reference sequence). The CDR3 runs to 15 residues. The V end was cut by 7 bases, the J end by 4 bases, with 17 bases between. The CDR3 sequence is CASTPTADSNQPQHF. The CDR3 bases are TGTGCCAGTACTCCTACAGCAGATTCTAATCAGCCCCAGCATTTT.

This clone came up a few times. V and J are TRBV10-3 and TRBJ1-1, with 8 nucleotides matching TRBD1. V lost 10 bases to trimming and J lost 5 bases; unmatched junction nucleotides: 9. The germline gives CDR1 ENHRY, CDR2 SYGVKD. There are 13 residues in the CDR3. The CDR3 DNA is TGTGCCACCGCGGACAGGGCTGGGACTGAAGCTTTCTTT. This sequence encodes CATADRAGTEAFF.

The chain has TRBV28 and TRBJ2-1, with unresolved D. V was pared by 8 bases and J by 0 bases, with 11 bases between. The CDR3 has 14 amino acids. The germline CDR1 and CDR2 sequences are MDHEN and SYDVKM. This CDR3 reads CASALESSYNEQFF. CDR3 in DNA: TGTGCCAGCGCCCTCGAGAGCTCCTACAATGAGCAGTTCTTC.

The chain uses TRBV9 and TRBJ2-2; perhaps TRBD2 as D (5 bases). Trimming took 3 bases from V and 5 from J, leaving 11 bases between them. In germline, CDR1 is SGDLS, CDR2 YYNGEE. The CDR3 runs to 14 residues. CDR3 DNA sequence: TGTGCCAGCAGCGAAGGGCGGAGGACCGGGGAGCTGTTTTTT. Its protein is CASSEGRRTGELFF.

The chain is built from TRBV12-3 or TRBV12-4 and TRBJ1-2; D not certain. Between the trimmed V and J ends, which lost 6 bases and 8 bases, there was a span of 10 bases. The CDR3 runs 11 residues. CDR3 residues: CASSFVPGYTF. The CDR3 bases are TGTGCCAGCAGCTTCGTACCGGGCTACACCTTC.

V and J are TRBV9 and TRBJ2-2, with D possibly TRBD1 on 6 matching bases. Germline CDR1 reads SGDLS; CDR2 reads YYNGEE. The CDR3 spans 16 residues. V was trimmed by 4 bases and J by 4 bases, leaving 17 bases between them. CDR3 amino acids: CASSPRQALITGELFF. Written as DNA, the CDR3 is TGTGCCAGCAGCCCCAGACAGGCCCTTATCACCGGGGAGCTGTTTTTT. Complete variable domain (other parts from reference TRBV9 and TRBJ2-2): DSGVTQTPKHLITATGQRVTLRCSPRSGDLSVYWYQQSLDQGLQFLIQYYNGEERAKGNILERFSAQQFPDLHSELNLSSLELGDSALYFCASSPRQALITGELFFGEGSRLTVL.

The chain employs TRBV18 and TRBJ1-3; no definite D call. The ends were cut back, 4 bases at V and 0 bases at J, with 7 bases in the middle. Germline lookup yields CDR1 KGHSH and CDR2 LQKENI. CDR3 length: 14 amino acids. Written as DNA, the CDR3 is TGTGCCAGCTCACAAACTGACTCTGGAAACACCATATATTTT. This translates into CASSQTDSGNTIYF.

The chain joins TRBV9 to TRBJ2-5; 8 nucleotides agree with TRBD2. CDR3 length: 14 residues. Trimming cost V 4 bases and J 3 bases; bases outside gene matches: 5. Germline V gives CDR1 SGDLS, CDR2 YYNGEE. In nucleotides, the CDR3 is TGTGCCAGCAGCCCCCGGGGGGGGGAAGAGACCCAGTACTTC. It translates to CASSPRGGEETQYF.

The chain couples TRBV19 to TRBJ2-1, with D perhaps matching TRBD1 or TRBD2 (5 bases each). This CDR3 comprises 13 residues. Trimming removed 5 bases at V and 10 bases at J, with 15 bases between. Germline V CDR1 and CDR2: LNHDA, SQIVND (reference sequence). The CDR3 region is CASSEAGWGEQFF. The CDR3 nucleotides read TGTGCCAGTAGTGAGGCGGGTTGGGGGGAGCAGTTCTTC.